The sequence of this TCR beta chain was determined in a study of blood T cell repertoires in COVID-19. On the study more broadly: Material from acute and convalescent COVID-19 was sourced from the United States, Italy and Spain. T cells, B-cell-depleted T cells, or PBMCs provided the cDNA or gDNA that served as material.

The method was immunoSEQ multiplex PCR; TCRdb's version includes in-frame clones alone and lacks a portion of them. The sample lists tens of thousands of clones; about 82% were seen once. The CDR3 contains 11 residues. Unmatched junction bases numbered 7, after V lost 7 bases and J lost 11 bases. Germline values: CDR1 LGHNT, CDR2 FRNRAP. This clone was observed a single time. This TCR was sampled from a woman older than 75 in a cohort sampled during active or convalescent COVID-19. The J gene is TRBJ1-1, the V gene TRBV12-5; 7 bases are a match to TRBD1. Sequencing was done on a sample of peripheral blood. CDR3 in DNA: TGTGCTAGTGCTTCGGACAGGCCGGCTTTCTTT. Encoded protein: CASASDRPAFF. The entire variable domain, with the rest obtained from reference TRBV12-5 and TRBJ1-1, is as follows: DARVTQTPRHKVTEMGQEVTMRCQPILGHNTVFWYRQTMMQGLELLAYFRNRAPLDDSGMPKDRFSAEMPDATLATLKIQPSEPRDSAVYFCASASDRPAFFGQGTRLTVV.